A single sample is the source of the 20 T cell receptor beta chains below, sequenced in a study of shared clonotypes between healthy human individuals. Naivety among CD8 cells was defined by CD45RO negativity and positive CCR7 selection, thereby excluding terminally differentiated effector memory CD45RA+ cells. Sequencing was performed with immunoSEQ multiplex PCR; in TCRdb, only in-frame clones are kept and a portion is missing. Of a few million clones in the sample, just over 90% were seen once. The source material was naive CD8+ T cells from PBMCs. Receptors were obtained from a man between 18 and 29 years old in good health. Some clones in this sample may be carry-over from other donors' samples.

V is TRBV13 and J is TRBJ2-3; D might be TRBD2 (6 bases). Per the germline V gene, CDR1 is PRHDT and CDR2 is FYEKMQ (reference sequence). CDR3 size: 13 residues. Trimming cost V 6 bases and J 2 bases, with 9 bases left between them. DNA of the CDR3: TGTGCCAGCAGTAGCGGAACCACAGATACGCAGTATTTT. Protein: CASSSGTTDTQYF.

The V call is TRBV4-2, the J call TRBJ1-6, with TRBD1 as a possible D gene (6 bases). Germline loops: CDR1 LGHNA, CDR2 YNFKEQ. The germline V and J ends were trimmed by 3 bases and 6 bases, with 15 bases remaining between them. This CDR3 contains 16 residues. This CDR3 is CASSHTAGQTNSPLHF. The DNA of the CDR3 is TGTGCCAGCAGCCATACCGCCGGACAGACTAATTCACCCCTCCACTTT.

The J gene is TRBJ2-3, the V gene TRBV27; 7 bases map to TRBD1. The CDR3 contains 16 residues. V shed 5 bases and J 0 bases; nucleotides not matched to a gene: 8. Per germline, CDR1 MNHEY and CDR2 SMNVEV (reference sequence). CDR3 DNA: TGTGCCAGCAGTGCCCTCAGGGGGTATAGCACAGATACGCAGTATTTT. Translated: CASSALRGYSTDTQYF.

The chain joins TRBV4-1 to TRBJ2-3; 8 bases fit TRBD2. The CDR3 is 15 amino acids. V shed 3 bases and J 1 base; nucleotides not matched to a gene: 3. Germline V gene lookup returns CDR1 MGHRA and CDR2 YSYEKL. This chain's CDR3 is CASSHPTSGTDTQYF. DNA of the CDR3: TGCGCCAGCAGCCACCCGACTAGCGGCACAGATACGCAGTATTTT.

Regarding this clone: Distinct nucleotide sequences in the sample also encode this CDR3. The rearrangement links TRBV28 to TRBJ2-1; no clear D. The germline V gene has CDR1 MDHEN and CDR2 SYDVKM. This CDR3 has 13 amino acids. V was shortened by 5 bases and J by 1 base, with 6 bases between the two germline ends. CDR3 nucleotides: TGTGCCAGCAGTCTCAGGTCCTACAATGAGCAGTTCTTC. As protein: CASSLRSYNEQFF.

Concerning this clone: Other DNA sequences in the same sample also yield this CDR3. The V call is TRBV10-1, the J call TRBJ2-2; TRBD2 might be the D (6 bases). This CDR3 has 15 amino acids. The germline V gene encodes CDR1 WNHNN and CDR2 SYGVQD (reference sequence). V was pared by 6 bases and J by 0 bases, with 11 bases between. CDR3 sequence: CASSESGSNTGELFF. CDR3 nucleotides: TGCGCCAGCAGCGAAAGCGGGTCGAACACCGGGGAGCTGTTTTTT.

The CDR3 reads CASSHSTGTYEQYF. CDR3 sequence (DNA): TGCGCCAGCAGCCACTCGACAGGAACCTACGAGCAGTACTTC. This sequence joins TRBV4-3 and TRBJ2-7; D may be TRBD1 (6 bases). Germline CDR1 and CDR2: LGHNA and YSLEER. The CDR3 extends over 14 amino acids. The V end was cut by 3 bases, the J end by 2 bases, with 11 bases between.

CDR3 loop: CASSQDMEGGEQYF. In DNA, the CDR3 is TGCGCCAGCAGCCAAGATATGGAGGGCGGCGAGCAGTACTTC. The chain carries TRBV4-1 and TRBJ2-7; maybe TRBD2 (6 bases). The CDR3 sequence is 14 residues long. Germline CDR1 is MGHRA and CDR2 is YSYEKL. The V end lost 0 bases, the J end lost 6 bases, and 12 bases lay between the germline ends.

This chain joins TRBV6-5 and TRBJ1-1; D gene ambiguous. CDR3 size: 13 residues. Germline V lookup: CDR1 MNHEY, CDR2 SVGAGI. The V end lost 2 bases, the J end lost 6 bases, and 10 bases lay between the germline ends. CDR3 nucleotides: TGTGCCAGCAGTTACATAGACGGCGCTGAAGCTTTCTTT. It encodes CASSYIDGAEAFF.

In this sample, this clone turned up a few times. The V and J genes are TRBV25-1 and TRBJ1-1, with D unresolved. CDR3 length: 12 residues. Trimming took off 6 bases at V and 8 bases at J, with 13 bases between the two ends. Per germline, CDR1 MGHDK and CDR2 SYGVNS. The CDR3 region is CASRSRTGEAFF. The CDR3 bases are TGTGCCAGCAGATCACGGACCGGAGAAGCTTTCTTT.

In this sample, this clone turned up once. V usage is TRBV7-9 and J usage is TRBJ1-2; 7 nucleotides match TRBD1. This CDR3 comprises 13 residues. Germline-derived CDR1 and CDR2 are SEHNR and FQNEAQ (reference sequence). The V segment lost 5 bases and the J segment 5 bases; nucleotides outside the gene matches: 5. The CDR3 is CASSDDRVYGYTF. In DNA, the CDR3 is TGTGCCAGCAGCGACGACAGGGTTTATGGCTACACCTTC.

In DNA, the CDR3 is TGTGCCAGCAGCGCACCGGACAGGGGGGGCTCAGATACGCAGTATTTT. It encodes CASSAPDRGGSDTQYF. The chain combines TRBV9 with TRBJ2-3, with TRBD1 matching 10 bases. The CDR3 is made up of 16 amino acids. Germline CDR1 is SGDLS and CDR2 is YYNGEE. The junction had 8 bases not matched to a gene; V was cut back by 3 bases and J by 4 bases.

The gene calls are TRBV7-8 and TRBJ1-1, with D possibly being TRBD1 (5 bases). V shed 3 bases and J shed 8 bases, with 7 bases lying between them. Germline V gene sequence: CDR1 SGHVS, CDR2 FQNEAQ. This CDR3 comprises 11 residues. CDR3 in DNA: TGTGCCAGCAGCTTCGGGACGGAAGCTTTCTTT. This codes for CASSFGTEAFF.

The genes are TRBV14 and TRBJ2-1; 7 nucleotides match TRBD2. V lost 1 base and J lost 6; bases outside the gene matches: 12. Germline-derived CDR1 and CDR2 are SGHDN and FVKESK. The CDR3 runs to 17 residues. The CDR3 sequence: CASSQAPGPLAVNEQFF. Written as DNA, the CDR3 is TGTGCCAGCAGCCAAGCCCCCGGACCTCTAGCGGTCAATGAGCAGTTCTTC.

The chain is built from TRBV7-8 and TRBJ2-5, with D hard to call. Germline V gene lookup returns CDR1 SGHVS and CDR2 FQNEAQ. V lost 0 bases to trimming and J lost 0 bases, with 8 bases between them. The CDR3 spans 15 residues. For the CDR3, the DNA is TGTGCCAGCAGCTTAGCCGGTAGTTACCAAGAGACCCAGTACTTC. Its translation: CASSLAGSYQETQYF. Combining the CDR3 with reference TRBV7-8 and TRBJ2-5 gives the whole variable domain GAGVSQSPRYKVAKRGQDVALRCDPISGHVSLFWYQQALGQGPEFLTYFQNEAQLDKSGLPSDRFFAERPEGSVSTLKIQRTQQEDSAVYLCASSLAGSYQETQYFGPGTRLLVL.

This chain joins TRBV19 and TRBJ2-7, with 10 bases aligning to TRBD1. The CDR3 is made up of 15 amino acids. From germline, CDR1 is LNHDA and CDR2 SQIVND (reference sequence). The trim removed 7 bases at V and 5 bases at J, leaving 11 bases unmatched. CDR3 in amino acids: CASTSLGTGDDEQYF. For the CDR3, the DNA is TGTGCCAGTACCTCCTTAGGGACAGGGGATGACGAGCAGTACTTC.

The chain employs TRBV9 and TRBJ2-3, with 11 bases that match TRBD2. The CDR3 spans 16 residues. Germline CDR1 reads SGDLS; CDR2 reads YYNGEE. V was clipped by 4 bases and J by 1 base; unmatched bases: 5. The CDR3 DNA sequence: TGTGCCAGCAGCATTTTAGCGGGAGGGCGCACAGATACGCAGTATTTT. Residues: CASSILAGGRTDTQYF.

In DNA, the CDR3 is TGTGCCAGCAGTTACCCGCCGGGACAGACCTACGAGCAGTACTTC. This codes for CASSYPPGQTYEQYF. The chain recombines TRBV6-5 with TRBJ2-7, with TRBD1 identical over 7 bases. The trim removed 2 bases at V and 2 bases at J, leaving 6 bases unmatched. The CDR3 extends over 15 amino acids. From germline, CDR1 is MNHEY and CDR2 SVGAGI.

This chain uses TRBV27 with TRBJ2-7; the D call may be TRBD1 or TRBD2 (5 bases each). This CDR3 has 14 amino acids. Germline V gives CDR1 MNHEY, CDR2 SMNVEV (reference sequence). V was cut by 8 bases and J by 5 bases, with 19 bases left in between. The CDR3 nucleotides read TGTGCCAGCGGCATCCGGGGCCCCTTCGACGAGCAGTACTTC. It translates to CASGIRGPFDEQYF.

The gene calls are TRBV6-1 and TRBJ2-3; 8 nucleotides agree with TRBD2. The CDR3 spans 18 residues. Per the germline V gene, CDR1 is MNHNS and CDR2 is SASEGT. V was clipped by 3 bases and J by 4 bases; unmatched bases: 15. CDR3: CASSDPGTGGLVADTQYF. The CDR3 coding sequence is TGTGCCAGCAGTGACCCCGGGACGGGGGGGTTAGTAGCAGATACGCAGTATTTT.